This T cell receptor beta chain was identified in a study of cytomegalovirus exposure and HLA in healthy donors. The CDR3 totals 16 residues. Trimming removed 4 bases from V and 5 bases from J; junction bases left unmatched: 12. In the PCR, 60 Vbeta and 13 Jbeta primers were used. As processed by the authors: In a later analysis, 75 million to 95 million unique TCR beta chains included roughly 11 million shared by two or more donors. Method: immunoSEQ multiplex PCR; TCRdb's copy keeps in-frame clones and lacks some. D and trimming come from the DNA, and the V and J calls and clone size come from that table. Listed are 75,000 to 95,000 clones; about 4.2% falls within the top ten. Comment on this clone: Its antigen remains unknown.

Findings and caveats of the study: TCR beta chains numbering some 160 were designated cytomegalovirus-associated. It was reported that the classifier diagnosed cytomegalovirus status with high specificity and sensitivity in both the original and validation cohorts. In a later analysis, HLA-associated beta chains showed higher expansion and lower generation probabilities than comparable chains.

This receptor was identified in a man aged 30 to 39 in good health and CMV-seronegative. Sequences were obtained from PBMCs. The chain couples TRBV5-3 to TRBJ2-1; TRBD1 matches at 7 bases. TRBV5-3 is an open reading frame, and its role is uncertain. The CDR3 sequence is CARSPDRTGDNNEQFF. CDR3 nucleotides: TGTGCCAGAAGCCCGGACCGGACAGGAGATAACAATGAGCAGTTCTTC.